This T cell receptor beta chain is from a study of blood T cell repertoires in COVID-19. Overall study context: The United States, Italy and Spain supplied acute and convalescent COVID-19 samples. T cells, B-cell-depleted T cells, or PBMCs provided the cDNA or gDNA that served as material.

Trimming removed 3 bases at V and 7 bases at J, with 13 bases between. The germline V gene has CDR1 LNHDA and CDR2 SQIVND (reference sequence). The CDR3 has 14 amino acids. Produced via immunoSEQ multiplex PCR; TCRdb's table is partial and in-frame only. This table holds some 130,000 clones, around 89% found once. In Seattle, patients joined the study during active infection and were tracked longitudinally. The chain has TRBV19 and TRBJ2-1, with D unresolved. This receptor was identified in a man between 60 and 75 years old with COVID-19, enrolled during active disease. Sequencing was carried out using peripheral blood. The CDR3 sequence: CASSINSRKNEQFF. Here the CDR3 DNA reads TGTGCCAGTAGTATCAATTCCAGGAAGAATGAGCAGTTCTTC.